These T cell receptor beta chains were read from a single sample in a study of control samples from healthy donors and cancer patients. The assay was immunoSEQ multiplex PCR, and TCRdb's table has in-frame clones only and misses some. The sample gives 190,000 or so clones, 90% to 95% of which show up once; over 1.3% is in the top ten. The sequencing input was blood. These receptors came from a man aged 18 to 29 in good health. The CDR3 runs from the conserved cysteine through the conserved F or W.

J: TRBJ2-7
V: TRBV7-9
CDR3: CASTFGTGGREQYF

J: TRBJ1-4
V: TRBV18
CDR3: CASSPTTGTGEKLFF

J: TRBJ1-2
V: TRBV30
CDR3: CAWSGGDNYGYTF

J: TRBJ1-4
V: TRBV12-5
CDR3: CASGLNHNEKLFF

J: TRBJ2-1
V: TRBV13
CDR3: CASSPGGGRYEQFF

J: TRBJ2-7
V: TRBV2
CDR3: CASSEAVRDRCSF

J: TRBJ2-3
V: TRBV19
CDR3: CASSTRRDENTQYF

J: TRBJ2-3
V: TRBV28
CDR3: CASSSGLAGATDTQYF

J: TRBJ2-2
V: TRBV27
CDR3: CASSLSYSNTGELFF

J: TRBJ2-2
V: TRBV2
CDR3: CASSEAGMIGPFTGELFF

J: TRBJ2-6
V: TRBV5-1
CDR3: CASSLAGGFPLSGANVLTF

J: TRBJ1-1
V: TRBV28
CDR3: CASSQRRGTLFPEAFF

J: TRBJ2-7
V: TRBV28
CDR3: CASRKGGYEQYF

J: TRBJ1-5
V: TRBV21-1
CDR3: CASSGRESIQVINQPQHF

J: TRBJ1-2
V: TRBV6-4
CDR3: CASRRRGRCGYTF

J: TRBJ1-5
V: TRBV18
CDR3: CASSPNGGRDQPQHF

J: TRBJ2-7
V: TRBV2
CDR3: CASSEYLAGGREQYF